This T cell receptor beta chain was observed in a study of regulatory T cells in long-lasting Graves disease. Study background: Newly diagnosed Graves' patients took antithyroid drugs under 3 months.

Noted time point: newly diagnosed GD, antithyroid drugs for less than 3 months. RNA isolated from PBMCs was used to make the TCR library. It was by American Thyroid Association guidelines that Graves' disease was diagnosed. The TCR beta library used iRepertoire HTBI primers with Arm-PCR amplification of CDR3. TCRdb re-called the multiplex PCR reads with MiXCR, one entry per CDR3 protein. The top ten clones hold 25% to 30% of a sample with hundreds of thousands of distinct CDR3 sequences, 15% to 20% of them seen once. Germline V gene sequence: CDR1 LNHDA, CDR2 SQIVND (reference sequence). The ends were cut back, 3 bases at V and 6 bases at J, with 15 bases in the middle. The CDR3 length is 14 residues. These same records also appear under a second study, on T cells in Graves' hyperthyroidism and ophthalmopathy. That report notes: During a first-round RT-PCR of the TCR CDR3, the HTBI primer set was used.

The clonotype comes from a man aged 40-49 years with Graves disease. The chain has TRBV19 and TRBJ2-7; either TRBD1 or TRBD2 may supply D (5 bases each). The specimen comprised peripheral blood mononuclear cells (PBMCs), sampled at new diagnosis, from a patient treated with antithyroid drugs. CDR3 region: CASSIEGNTGEQYF. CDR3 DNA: TGTGCCAGTAGTATCGAGGGGAATACGGGCGAGCAGTACTTC.